This T cell receptor (beta chain) was retrieved from a study of early T cells in non-severe SARS-CoV-2 infection. Background on the study: Chains were unpaired, as sequencing was done on bulk RNA from unsorted whole blood. Study findings and constraints: VDJdb matching favored anti-spike CD8 responses, missing private and CD4 specificities.

One entry per CDR3 protein, called by TCRdb with MiXCR from the 5' RACE reads. This table has 60,000 to 75,000 distinct CDR3 sequences, 10% appearing once. CDR1 SEHNR and CDR2 FQNEAQ come from the germline V gene (reference sequence). Germline trimming cut 5 bases from V and 2 bases from J; bases unmatched to any gene: 6. The CDR3 has 14 residues. In the case of this clonotype: The antigen remains undetermined.

The chain employs TRBV7-9 and TRBJ2-7, with 7 bases aligning to TRBD1. The sample here was whole blood, taken at baseline. The clonotype originates from an adult who was a healthcare worker with PCR-confirmed SARS-CoV-2 infection or an uninfected control (not recorded which). The CDR3, as DNA: TGTGCCAGCAGCCCTAAGGGACAGACCTACGAGCAGTACTTC. The encoded protein is CASSPKGQTYEQYF. Full variable domain (outside the CDR3, taken from reference TRBV7-9 and TRBJ2-7): DTGVSQNPRHKITKRGQNVTFRCDPISEHNRLYWYRQTLGQGPEFLTYFQNEAQLEKSRLLSDRFSAERPKGSFSTLEIQRTEQGDSAMYLCASSPKGQTYEQYFGPGTRLTVT.